A single sample is the source of the 28 T cell receptor beta chains below, sequenced in a study of T cells after yellow fever vaccination. TCRdb re-called the 5' RACE reads with MiXCR, one entry per CDR3 protein. The repertoire holds a few hundred thousand distinct CDR3 sequences, with 4.1% as singletons. This specimen was PBMCs, taken 5 days after the yellow fever booster vaccination. These receptors were obtained from a man younger than 35 who received the YFV17D yellow fever vaccine.

The rearrangement uses TRBV7-2 and TRBJ1-2; the D gene is possibly TRBD1 (5 bases). The CDR3 is made up of 16 amino acids. The germline CDR1 and CDR2 sequences are SGHTA and FQGNSA. Trimming cost V 1 base and J 1 base, with 13 bases left between them. CDR3 residues: CASSLEVHRFNYGYTF. The CDR3 DNA sequence: TGTGCCAGCAGCTTAGAGGTTCACAGGTTTAACTATGGCTACACCTTC. Supplemented by reference TRBV7-2 and TRBJ1-2, the full variable domain reads GAGVSQSPSNKVTEKGKDVELRCDPISGHTALYWYRQSLGQGLEFLIYFQGNSAPDKSGLPSDRFSAERTGGSVSTLTIQRTQQEDSAVYLCASSLEVHRFNYGYTFGSGTRLTVV.

This sequence joins TRBV14 and TRBJ1-5; a weak D match, TRBD1 (5 bases). Germline CDR1 reads SGHDN; CDR2 reads FVKESK. The CDR3 spans 15 residues. V lost 1 base to trimming and J lost 2 bases, with 9 bases between them. The CDR3 loop reads CASSQGGVGNQPQHF. The CDR3, as DNA: TGTGCCAGCAGCCAAGGGGGGGTTGGCAATCAGCCCCAGCATTTT.

This sequence joins TRBV20-1 and TRBJ1-2, with D maybe TRBD1 (6 bases). V dropped 2 bases and J dropped 2 bases, with 9 bases sitting between them. Germline-derived CDR1 and CDR2 are DFQATT and SNEGSKA (reference sequence). This CDR3 is 13 amino acids long. The CDR3 DNA follows: TGCAGTGCTAGAACAGGGCCGAACTATGGCTACACCTTC. Translating it yields CSARTGPNYGYTF.

This clonotype appeared many times. V usage is TRBV4-1 and J usage is TRBJ1-2; no clear D gene. Germline CDR1 is MGHRA and CDR2 is YSYEKL. V lost 0 bases to trimming and J lost 9 bases, with 8 bases between them. The CDR3 is made up of 12 amino acids. The CDR3 coding sequence is TGCGCCAGCAGCCAAGATGGCAGGAGCTACACCTTC. Amino acid sequence: CASSQDGRSYTF.

The J gene is TRBJ1-4, the V gene TRBV27; a possible D gene is TRBD1 (5 bases). Trimming left V 3 bases short and J 6 bases short, with 8 bases between. The CDR3 is 13 amino acids. Germline V gene data show CDR1 as MNHEY and CDR2 as SMNVEV (reference sequence). Here the CDR3 DNA reads TGTGCCAGCAGTTTTCGGGGGGATGAAAAACTGTTTTTT. This sequence encodes CASSFRGDEKLFF.

This clonotype was seen many times. The chain has TRBV6-5 and TRBJ2-7; D is unclear. With 4 bases removed from V and 2 bases from J, the gap between germline ends came to 15 bases. This CDR3 is built from 15 residues. CDR1 MNHEY and CDR2 SVGAGI come from the germline V gene. The CDR3 DNA follows: TGTGCCAGCAGTTTTGGGCCGCAATCGGCCTACGAGCAGTACTTC. It is translated as CASSFGPQSAYEQYF.

This clonotype occurred a few times. This chain links TRBV12-3 or TRBV12-4 with TRBJ2-5; D remains ambiguous. V was trimmed by 3 bases and J by 5 bases, leaving 10 bases between them. The CDR3 is made up of 13 amino acids. For the CDR3, the DNA is TGTGCCAGCAGTTTTCGTGGTTCCGAGACCCAGTACTTC. It translates to CASSFRGSETQYF.

This clonotype has just a few counts. The chain combines TRBV4-1 with TRBJ2-4; no clear D. The CDR3 contains 16 residues. CDR1 is MGHRA, CDR2 YSYEKL, per germline. Trimming cost V 1 base and J 0 bases, with 10 bases left between them. The CDR3 sequence: CASSQGDMLAKNIQYF. The CDR3 coding sequence is TGCGCCAGCAGCCAAGGGGATATGCTAGCCAAAAACATTCAGTACTTC.

V is TRBV7-2 and J is TRBJ1-2; 7 bases fit TRBD1. Germline V CDR1 and CDR2: SGHTA, FQGNSA. The CDR3 sequence is 14 residues long. V lost 4 bases to trimming and J lost 3 bases; unmatched junction nucleotides: 5. The CDR3 DNA follows: TGTGCCAGCAGCTACCCCGGGACAGACTATGGCTACACCTTC. It encodes CASSYPGTDYGYTF.

CDR3 sequence (DNA): TGTGCCAGCAGTTTGTATCAAGGGGGCACCTACGAGCAGTACGTC. This translates into CASSLYQGGTYEQYV. This chain uses TRBV28 with TRBJ2-7; 7 nucleotides agree with TRBD1. This CDR3 contains 15 residues. Trimming took 3 bases from V and 2 from J; bases not matched to a gene: 7. The germline CDR1 and CDR2 sequences are MDHEN and SYDVKM.

This clonotype was recorded at least ten times. The V call is TRBV30, the J call TRBJ2-4; TRBD1 is a possible D gene (5 bases). The length of the CDR3 is 12 residues. Germline-derived CDR1 and CDR2 are GTSNPN and SVGIG (reference sequence). V shed 3 bases and J shed 4 bases, with 7 bases lying between them. Here the CDR3 reads CAWSQGKNIQYF. Here the CDR3 DNA reads TGTGCCTGGAGCCAGGGTAAAAACATTCAGTACTTC.

This clonotype was observed at least ten times. The V gene is TRBV5-1, the J gene TRBJ2-2; either TRBD1 or TRBD2 may fit D (5 bases each). V was trimmed by 7 bases and J by 5 bases, leaving 6 bases between them. Germline CDR1 is SGHRS and CDR2 is YFSETQ. The CDR3 loop spans 11 amino acids. The CDR3 loop reads CASGGTGELFF. As DNA, the CDR3 is TGCGCCAGCGGGGGTACCGGGGAGCTGTTTTTT.

This clonotype was recorded a few times. The rearrangement uses TRBV12-3 or TRBV12-4 and TRBJ1-2; D is undetermined. The ends were cut back, 4 bases at V and 8 bases at J, with 5 bases in the middle. The CDR3 has 10 amino acids. The CDR3 spells CASSYSGYTF. In DNA, the CDR3 is TGTGCCAGCAGTTATTCCGGCTACACCTTC.

The rearrangement links TRBV5-6 to TRBJ2-7; D gene ambiguous. Per the germline V gene, CDR1 is SGHDT and CDR2 is YYEEEE. Trimming pared 4 bases from V and 2 bases from J, leaving 7 bases between. The length of the CDR3 is 12 residues. CDR3 region: CASSQETYEQYF. The CDR3 DNA is TGTGCCAGCAGCCAAGAGACCTACGAGCAGTACTTC.

The chain employs TRBV5-1 and TRBJ2-3; D gene unclear. The germline V gene encodes CDR1 SGHRS and CDR2 YFSETQ. This CDR3 region has 14 residues. Trimming removed 3 bases from V and 11 bases from J, with 19 bases in between. The CDR3 DNA sequence: TGCGCCAGCAGCTATCGCCGAGCCTCAAATGAGCAGTATTTT. Amino acids: CASSYRRASNEQYF.

The chain employs TRBV7-9 and TRBJ2-1, with D uncertain. Trimming took off 8 bases at V and 8 bases at J, with 13 bases between the two ends. Germline CDR1 is SEHNR and CDR2 is FQNEAQ (reference sequence). CDR3 length: 12 residues. The CDR3 bases are TGTGCCAGCCCCATCCCCTCAGATGAGCAGTTCTTC. It encodes CASPIPSDEQFF.

The chain carries TRBV5-5 and TRBJ2-5, with 9 bases fitting TRBD1. Losses at the gene ends were 4 bases for V and 5 bases for J; bases not matched to a gene: 6. CDR1 is SGHKS, CDR2 YYEKEE, per germline (reference sequence). The CDR3 extends over 14 amino acids. The CDR3 here is CASSPSGTGETQYF. The CDR3 DNA is TGTGCCAGCAGCCCCTCCGGGACAGGGGAGACCCAGTACTTC.

The chain joins TRBV4-1 to TRBJ1-1; unclear D gene. This CDR3 has 14 amino acids. Trimming pared 1 base from V and 4 bases from J, leaving 10 bases between. Germline loops: CDR1 MGHRA, CDR2 YSYEKL. The chain's CDR3 is CASSQVVEPTEAFF. The CDR3 DNA follows: TGCGCCAGCAGCCAAGTCGTAGAACCCACTGAAGCTTTCTTT.

Many counts were recorded for this clonotype. J is TRBJ2-2 and V is TRBV5-1; TRBD1 matches 7 bases. In germline, CDR1 is SGHRS, CDR2 YFSETQ. The CDR3 length is 16 residues. J was trimmed by 0 bases and V by 1 base; bases with no gene match: 3. The CDR3 DNA reads as TGCGCCAGCAGCTTGCAGGGACAGACGAACACCGGGGAGCTGTTTTTT. As protein: CASSLQGQTNTGELFF.

A few counts support this clonotype. This chain joins TRBV6-5 and TRBJ1-3; the D is unclear. Germline V gene lookup returns CDR1 MNHEY and CDR2 SVGAGI. The CDR3 has 13 residues. The ends were cut back, 7 bases at V and 6 bases at J, with 13 bases in the middle. Here the CDR3 reads CASKQPPINTIYF. CDR3 DNA sequence: TGTGCCAGCAAACAACCCCCGATAAACACCATATATTTT.

The chain links TRBV14 to TRBJ1-6, with D possibly TRBD1 on 5 matching bases. Germline CDR1 is SGHDN and CDR2 is FVKESK. The CDR3 is made up of 17 amino acids. Trimming stripped 0 bases from V and 6 bases from J, with 15 bases between. CDR3 in amino acids: CASSQDRPGWGNSPLHF. The CDR3 DNA follows: TGTGCCAGCAGCCAAGACCGCCCAGGGTGGGGTAATTCACCCCTCCACTTT.

This clonotype was found a few times. The rearrangement links TRBV18 to TRBJ2-2, with D perhaps given as TRBD1 or TRBD2 (5 bases each). The CDR3 extends over 14 amino acids. V lost 6 bases and J lost 0, with 8 bases in between. The V gene's germline CDR1 is KGHSH and CDR2 LQKENI. CDR3 DNA sequence: TGTGCCAGCTCGGGACCCCCGAACACCGGGGAGCTGTTTTTT. Translated: CASSGPPNTGELFF.

This clonotype was recorded many times. CDR3: CASSGTGGAFF. CDR3 DNA: TGTGCCAGCAGCGGGACAGGGGGAGCTTTCTTT. V is TRBV7-9 and J is TRBJ1-1; 11 bases line up with TRBD1. With 5 bases clipped from V and 10 bases from J, the junction kept 0 bases outside the gene matches. The CDR3 is 11 amino acids. Germline V lookup: CDR1 SEHNR, CDR2 FQNEAQ (reference sequence).

The V and J genes are TRBV12-3 or TRBV12-4 and TRBJ2-3; 11 nucleotides agree with TRBD2. The CDR3 extends over 16 amino acids. V shed 6 bases, J shed 5 bases, and the junction held 10 bases outside the gene matches. Here the CDR3 DNA reads TGTGCCAGCAGACCCTATAGCGGGGGGGATCTAGATACGCAGTATTTT. It translates to CASRPYSGGDLDTQYF.

This clonotype has only one observation. The chain has TRBV6-5 and TRBJ2-6; D is undetermined. CDR1 MNHEY and CDR2 SVGAGI come from the germline V gene. The CDR3 runs 17 residues. The germline V and J ends were trimmed by 0 bases and 0 bases, with 9 bases remaining between them. The CDR3 DNA reads TGTGCCAGCAGTTACTCGATACAGAGCTCTGGGGCCAACGTCCTGACTTTC. Its translation is CASSYSIQSSGANVLTF.

This clonotype came up a few times. The chain carries TRBV6-2 or TRBV6-3 and TRBJ2-1; 10 positions match TRBD1. The V gene end was trimmed by 2 bases and the J gene end by 9 bases; junction bases not matched to a gene: 13. Per germline, CDR1 MNHEY and CDR2 SVGEGT. The CDR3 consists of 17 residues. The chain's CDR3 is CASSYREPGQGLFEQFF. CDR3 nucleotide sequence: TGTGCCAGCAGTTACCGAGAGCCGGGACAGGGGCTTTTTGAGCAGTTCTTC.

The sample holds many counts of this clonotype. The chain employs TRBV20-1 and TRBJ1-1; D not resolved. The germline V and J ends were trimmed by 2 bases and 0 bases, with 4 bases remaining between them. The CDR3 sequence is 12 residues long. CDR1 is DFQATT, CDR2 SNEGSKA, per germline (reference sequence). The CDR3 coding sequence is TGCAGTGCTAGACGCCTGAACACTGAAGCTTTCTTT. Translation: CSARRLNTEAFF.

This clonotype occurred a few times. This chain links TRBV18 with TRBJ1-1, with D unclear. The germline V gene has CDR1 KGHSH and CDR2 LQKENI. The CDR3 loop spans 15 amino acids. Trimming took 1 base from V and 0 from J, leaving 9 bases between them. CDR3 sequence (DNA): TGTGCCAGCTCACCACTGATCAGCTTGAACACTGAAGCTTTCTTT. Translating it yields CASSPLISLNTEAFF.